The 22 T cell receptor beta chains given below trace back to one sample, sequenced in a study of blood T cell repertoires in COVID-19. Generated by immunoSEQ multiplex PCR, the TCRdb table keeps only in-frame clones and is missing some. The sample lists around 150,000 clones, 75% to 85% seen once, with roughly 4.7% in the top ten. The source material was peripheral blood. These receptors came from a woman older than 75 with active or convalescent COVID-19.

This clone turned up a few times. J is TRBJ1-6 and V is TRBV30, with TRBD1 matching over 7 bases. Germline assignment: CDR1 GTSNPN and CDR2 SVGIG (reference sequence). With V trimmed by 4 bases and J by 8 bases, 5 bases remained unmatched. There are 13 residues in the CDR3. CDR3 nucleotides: TGTGCCTGGACGACAGGGTTGGATTCACCCCTCCACTTT. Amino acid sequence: CAWTTGLDSPLHF.

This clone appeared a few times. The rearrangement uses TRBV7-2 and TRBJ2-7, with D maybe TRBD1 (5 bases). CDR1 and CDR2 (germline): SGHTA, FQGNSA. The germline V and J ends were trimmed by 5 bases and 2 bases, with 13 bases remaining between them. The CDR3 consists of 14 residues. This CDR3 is CASSPGWGTYEQYF. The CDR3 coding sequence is TGTGCCAGCAGCCCAGGGTGGGGTACCTACGAGCAGTACTTC.

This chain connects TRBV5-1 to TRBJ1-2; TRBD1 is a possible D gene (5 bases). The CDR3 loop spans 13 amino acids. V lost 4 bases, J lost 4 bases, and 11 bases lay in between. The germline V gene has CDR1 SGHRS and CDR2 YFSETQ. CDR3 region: CASSTKTAYGYTF. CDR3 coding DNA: TGCGCCAGCAGCACGAAGACAGCCTATGGCTACACCTTC.

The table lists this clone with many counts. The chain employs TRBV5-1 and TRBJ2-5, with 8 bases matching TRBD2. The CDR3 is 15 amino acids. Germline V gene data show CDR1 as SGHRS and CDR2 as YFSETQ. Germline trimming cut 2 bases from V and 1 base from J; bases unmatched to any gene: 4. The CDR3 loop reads CASSFLAGTQETQYF. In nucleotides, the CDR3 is TGCGCCAGCAGCTTTTTAGCGGGGACCCAAGAGACCCAGTACTTC.

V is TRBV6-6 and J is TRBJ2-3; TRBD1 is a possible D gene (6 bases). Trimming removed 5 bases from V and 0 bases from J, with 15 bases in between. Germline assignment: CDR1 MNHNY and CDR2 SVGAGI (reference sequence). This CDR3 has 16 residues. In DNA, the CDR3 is TGTGCCAGCAGTAACCGTGGACAGACTAGCACAGATACGCAGTATTTT. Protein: CASSNRGQTSTDTQYF.

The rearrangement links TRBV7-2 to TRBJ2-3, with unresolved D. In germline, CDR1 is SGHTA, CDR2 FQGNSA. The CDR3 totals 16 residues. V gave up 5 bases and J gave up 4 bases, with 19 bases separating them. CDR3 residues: CASSILGPRSADTQYF. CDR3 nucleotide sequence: TGTGCCAGCAGCATCCTGGGCCCCAGATCTGCAGATACGCAGTATTTT.

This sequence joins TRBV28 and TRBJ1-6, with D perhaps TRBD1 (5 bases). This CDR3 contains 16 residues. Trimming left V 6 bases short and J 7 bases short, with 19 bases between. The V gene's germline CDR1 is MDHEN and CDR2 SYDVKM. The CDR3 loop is CASSLSGTEVNSPLHF. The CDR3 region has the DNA TGTGCCAGCAGCCTTAGCGGGACGGAGGTCAATTCACCCCTCCACTTT.

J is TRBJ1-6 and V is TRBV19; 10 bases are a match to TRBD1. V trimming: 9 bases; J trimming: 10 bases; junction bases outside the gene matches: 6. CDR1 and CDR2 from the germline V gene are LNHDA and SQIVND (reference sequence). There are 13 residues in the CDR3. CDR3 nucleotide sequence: TGTGCCAGCCGGGACAGGGGAGCCTCACCCCTCCACTTT. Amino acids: CASRDRGASPLHF.

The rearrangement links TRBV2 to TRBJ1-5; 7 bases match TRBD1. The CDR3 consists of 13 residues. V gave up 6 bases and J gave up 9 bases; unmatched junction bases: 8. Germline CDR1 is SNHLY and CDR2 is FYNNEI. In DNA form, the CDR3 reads TGTGCCAGCAGGAGACAGGGTGTGGGGCCCCAGCATTTT. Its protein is CASRRQGVGPQHF. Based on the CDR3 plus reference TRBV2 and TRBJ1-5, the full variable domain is EPEVTQTPSHQVTQMGQEVILRCVPISNHLYFYWYRQILGQKVEFLVSFYNNEISEKSEIFDDQFSVERPDGSNFTLKIRSTKLEDSAMYFCASRRQGVGPQHFGDGTRLSIL.

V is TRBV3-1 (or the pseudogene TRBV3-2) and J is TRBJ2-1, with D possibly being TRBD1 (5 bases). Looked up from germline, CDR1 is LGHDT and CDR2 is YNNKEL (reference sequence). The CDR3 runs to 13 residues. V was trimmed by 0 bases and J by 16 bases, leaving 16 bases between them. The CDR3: CASSQDGGRVSFF. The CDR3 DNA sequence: TGTGCCAGCAGCCAAGATGGCGGCAGGGTCAGTTTCTTC.

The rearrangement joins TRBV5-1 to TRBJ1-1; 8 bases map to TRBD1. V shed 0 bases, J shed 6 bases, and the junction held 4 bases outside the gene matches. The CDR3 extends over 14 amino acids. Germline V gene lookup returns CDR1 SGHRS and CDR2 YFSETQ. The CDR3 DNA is TGCGCCAGCAGCTTGGAGTCAGGGGGCTCTGAAGCTTTCTTT. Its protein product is CASSLESGGSEAFF.

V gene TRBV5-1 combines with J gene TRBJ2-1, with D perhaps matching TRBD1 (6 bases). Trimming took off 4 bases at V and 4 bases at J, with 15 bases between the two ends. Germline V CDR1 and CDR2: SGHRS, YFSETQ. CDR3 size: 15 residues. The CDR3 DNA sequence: TGCGCCAGCAGCGGTCCCGGGACAAAGTACAATGAGCAGTTCTTC. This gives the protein CASSGPGTKYNEQFF.

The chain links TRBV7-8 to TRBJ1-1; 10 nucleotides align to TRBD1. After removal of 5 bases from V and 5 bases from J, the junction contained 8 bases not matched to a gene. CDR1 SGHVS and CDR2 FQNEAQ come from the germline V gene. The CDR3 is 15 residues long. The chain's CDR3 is CASSPRQGAGTEAFF. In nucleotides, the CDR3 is TGTGCCAGCAGCCCACGACAGGGGGCGGGGACTGAAGCTTTCTTT.

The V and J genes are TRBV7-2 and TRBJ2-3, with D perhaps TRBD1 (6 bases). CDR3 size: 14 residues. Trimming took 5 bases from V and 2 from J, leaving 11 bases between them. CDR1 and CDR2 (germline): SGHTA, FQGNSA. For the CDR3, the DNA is TGTGCCAGCAGCACATACAGGGACACAGATACGCAGTATTTT. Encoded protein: CASSTYRDTDTQYF.

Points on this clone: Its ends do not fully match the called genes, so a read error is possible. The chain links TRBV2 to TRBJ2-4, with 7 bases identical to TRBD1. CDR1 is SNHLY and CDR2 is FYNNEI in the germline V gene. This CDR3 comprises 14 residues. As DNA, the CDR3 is TGTGCCAGCAATGAAGACAGGGTTAAAAACATTCAGTACTTC. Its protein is CASNEDRVKNIQYF.

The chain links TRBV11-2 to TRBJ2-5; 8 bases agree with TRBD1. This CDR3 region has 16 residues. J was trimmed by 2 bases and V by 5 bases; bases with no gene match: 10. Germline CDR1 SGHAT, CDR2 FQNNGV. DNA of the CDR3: TGTGCCAGCAGCCCCTTACAGGGGGTGGGTCAAGAGACCCAGTACTTC. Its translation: CASSPLQGVGQETQYF.

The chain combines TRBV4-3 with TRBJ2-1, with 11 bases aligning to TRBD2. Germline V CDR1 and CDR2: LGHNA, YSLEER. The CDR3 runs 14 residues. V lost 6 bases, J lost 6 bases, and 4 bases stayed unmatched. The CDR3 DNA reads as TGCGCCAGCAGTCTAGCGGGGGGAATCAATGAGCAGTTCTTC. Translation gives CASSLAGGINEQFF.

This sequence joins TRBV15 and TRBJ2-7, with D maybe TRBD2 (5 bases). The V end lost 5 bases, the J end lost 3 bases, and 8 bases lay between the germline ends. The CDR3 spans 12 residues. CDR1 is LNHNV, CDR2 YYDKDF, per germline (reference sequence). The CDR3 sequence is CATSFRDYEQYF. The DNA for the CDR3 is TGTGCCACCAGCTTCCGGGACTACGAGCAGTACTTC.

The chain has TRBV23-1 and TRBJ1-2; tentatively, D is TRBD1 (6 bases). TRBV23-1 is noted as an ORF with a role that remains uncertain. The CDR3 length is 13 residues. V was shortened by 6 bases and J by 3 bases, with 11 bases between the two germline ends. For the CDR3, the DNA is TGCGCCAGCAGCCGAACAGGGCACTATGGCTACACCTTC. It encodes CASSRTGHYGYTF.

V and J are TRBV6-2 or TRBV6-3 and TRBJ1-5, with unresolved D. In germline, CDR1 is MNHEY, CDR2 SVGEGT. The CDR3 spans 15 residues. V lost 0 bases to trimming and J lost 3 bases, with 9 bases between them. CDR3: CASSYSMQFNQPQHF. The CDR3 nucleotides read TGTGCCAGCAGTTACTCGATGCAGTTCAATCAGCCCCAGCATTTT.

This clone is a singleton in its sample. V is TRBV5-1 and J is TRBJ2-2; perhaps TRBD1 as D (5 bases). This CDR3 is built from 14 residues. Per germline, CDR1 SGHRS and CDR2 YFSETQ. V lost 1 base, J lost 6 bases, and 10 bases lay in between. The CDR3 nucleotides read TGCGCCAGCAGCTTGTCGGCAGGGTCCGGGGAGCTGTTTTTT. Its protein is CASSLSAGSGELFF.

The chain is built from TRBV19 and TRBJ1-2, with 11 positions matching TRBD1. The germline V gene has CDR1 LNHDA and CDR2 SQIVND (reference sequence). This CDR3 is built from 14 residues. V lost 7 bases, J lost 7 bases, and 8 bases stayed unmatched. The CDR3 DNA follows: TGTGCCAGTACCCAAGGACAGGGGGCGAGTGGCTACACCTTC. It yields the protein CASTQGQGASGYTF.